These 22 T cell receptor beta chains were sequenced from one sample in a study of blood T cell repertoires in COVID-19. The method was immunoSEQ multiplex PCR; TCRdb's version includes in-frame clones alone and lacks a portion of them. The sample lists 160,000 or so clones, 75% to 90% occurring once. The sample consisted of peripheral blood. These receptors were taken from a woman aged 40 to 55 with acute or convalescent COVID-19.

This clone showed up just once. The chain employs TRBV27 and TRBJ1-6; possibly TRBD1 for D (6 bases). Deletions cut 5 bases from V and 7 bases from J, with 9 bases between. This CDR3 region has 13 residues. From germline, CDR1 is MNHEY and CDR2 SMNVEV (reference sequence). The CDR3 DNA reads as TGTGCCAGCAGTCCCGGACAGAATTCACCCCTCCACTTT. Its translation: CASSPGQNSPLHF.

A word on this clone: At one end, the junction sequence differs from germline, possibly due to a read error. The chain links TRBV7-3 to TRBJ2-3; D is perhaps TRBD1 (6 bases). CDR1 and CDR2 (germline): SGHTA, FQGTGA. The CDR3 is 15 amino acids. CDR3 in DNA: TGTGCCAGCAGCGTAACATCAGGGGTCGCAGATACGCAGTATTTT. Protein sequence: CASSVTSGVADTQYF.

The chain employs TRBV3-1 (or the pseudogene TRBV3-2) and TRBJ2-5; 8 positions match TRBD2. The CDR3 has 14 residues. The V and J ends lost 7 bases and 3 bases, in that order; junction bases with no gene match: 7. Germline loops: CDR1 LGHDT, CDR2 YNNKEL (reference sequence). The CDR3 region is CASTSRGGKETQYF. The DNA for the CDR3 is TGTGCCAGCACCTCCCGGGGGGGGAAAGAGACCCAGTACTTC.

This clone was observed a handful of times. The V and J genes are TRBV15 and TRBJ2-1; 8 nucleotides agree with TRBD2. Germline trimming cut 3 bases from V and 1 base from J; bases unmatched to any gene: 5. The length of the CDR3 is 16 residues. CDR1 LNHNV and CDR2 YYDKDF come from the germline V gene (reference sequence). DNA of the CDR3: TGTGCCACCAGCAGTTGGACGGGGGGGTCCTACAATGAGCAGTTCTTC. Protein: CATSSWTGGSYNEQFF.

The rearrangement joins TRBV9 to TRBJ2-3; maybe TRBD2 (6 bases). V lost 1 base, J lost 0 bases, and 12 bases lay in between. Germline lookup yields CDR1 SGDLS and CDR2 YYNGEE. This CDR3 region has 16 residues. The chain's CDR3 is CASSVSISGSTDTQYF. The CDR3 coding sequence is TGTGCCAGCAGCGTAAGTATTAGCGGAAGCACAGATACGCAGTATTTT.

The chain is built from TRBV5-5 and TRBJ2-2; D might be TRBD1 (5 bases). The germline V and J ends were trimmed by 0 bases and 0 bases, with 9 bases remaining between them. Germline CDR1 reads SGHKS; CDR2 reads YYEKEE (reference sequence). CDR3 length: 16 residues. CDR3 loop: CASSLDQGPNTGELFF. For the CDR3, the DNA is TGTGCCAGCAGCTTGGATCAGGGTCCGAACACCGGGGAGCTGTTTTTT.

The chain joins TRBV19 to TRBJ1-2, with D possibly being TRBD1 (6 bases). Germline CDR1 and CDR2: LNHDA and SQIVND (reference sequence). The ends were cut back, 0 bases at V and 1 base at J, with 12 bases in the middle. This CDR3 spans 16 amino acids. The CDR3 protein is CASSIDRQVFNYGYTF. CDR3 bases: TGTGCCAGTAGTATAGATCGACAGGTTTTTAACTATGGCTACACCTTC.

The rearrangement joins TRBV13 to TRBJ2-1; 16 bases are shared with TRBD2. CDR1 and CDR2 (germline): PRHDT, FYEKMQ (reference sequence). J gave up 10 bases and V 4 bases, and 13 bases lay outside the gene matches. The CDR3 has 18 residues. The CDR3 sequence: CASSSRRGTSGRAGEQFF. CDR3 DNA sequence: TGTGCCAGCAGCTCCCGAAGGGGGACTAGCGGGAGGGCCGGGGAGCAGTTCTTC. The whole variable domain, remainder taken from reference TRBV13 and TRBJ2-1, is AAGVIQSPRHLIKEKRETATLKCYPIPRHDTVYWYQQGPGQDPQFLISFYEKMQSDKGSIPDRFSAQQFSDYHSELNMSSLELGDSALYFCASSSRRGTSGRAGEQFFGPGTRLTVL.

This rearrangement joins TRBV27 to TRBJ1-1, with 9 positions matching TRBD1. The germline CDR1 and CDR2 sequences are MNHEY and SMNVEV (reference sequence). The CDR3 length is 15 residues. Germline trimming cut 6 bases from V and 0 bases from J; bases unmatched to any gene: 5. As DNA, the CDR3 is TGTGCCAGCAGGTCGGACAGGGGCATGAACACTGAAGCTTTCTTT. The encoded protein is CASRSDRGMNTEAFF.

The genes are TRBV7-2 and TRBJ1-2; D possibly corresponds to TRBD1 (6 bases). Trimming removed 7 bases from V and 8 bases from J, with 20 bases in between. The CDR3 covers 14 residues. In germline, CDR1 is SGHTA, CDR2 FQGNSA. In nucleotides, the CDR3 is TGTGCCAGCACCCCCCGAGGTACAGGGTACGGCTACACCTTC. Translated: CASTPRGTGYGYTF.

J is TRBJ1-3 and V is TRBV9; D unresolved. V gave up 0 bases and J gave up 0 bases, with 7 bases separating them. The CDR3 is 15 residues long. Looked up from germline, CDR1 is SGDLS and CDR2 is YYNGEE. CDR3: CASSVDASSGNTIYF. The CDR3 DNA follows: TGTGCCAGCAGCGTAGACGCGAGCTCTGGAAACACCATATATTTT.

CDR3 bases: TGTGCCAGCTCACAAGTAGTAAACTACGAGCAGTACTTC. As protein: CASSQVVNYEQYF. The chain employs TRBV18 and TRBJ2-7; D remains unclear. The CDR3 spans 13 residues. Trimming removed 4 bases from V and 3 bases from J, with 10 bases in between. Germline V CDR1 and CDR2: KGHSH, LQKENI. The full variable domain, rest sourced from reference TRBV18 and TRBJ2-7, is NAGVMQNPRHLVRRRGQEARLRCSPMKGHSHVYWYRQLPEEGLKFMVYLQKENIIDESGMPKERFSAEFPKEGPSILRIQQVVRGDSAAYFCASSQVVNYEQYFGPGTRLTVT.

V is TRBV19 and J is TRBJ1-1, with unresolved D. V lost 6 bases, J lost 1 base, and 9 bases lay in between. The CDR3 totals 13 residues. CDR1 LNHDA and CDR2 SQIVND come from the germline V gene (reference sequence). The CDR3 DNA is TGTGCCAGTAGACAACAACGGAACACTGAAGCTTTCTTT. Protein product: CASRQQRNTEAFF.

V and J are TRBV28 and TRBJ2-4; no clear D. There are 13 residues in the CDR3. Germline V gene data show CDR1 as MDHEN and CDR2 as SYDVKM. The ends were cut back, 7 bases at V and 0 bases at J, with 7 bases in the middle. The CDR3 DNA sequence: TGTGCCAGCACCGTTTCAGCCAAAAACATTCAGTACTTC. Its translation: CASTVSAKNIQYF.

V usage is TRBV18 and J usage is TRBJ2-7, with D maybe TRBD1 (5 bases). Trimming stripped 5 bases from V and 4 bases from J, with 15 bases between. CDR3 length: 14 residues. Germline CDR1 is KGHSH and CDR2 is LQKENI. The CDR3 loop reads CASSERGRKYEQYF. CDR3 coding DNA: TGTGCCAGCTCAGAAAGGGGCAGAAAGTACGAGCAGTACTTC.

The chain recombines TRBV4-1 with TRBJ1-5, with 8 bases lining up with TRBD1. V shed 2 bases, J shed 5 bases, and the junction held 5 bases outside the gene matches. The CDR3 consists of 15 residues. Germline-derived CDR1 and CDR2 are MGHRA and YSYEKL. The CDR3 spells CASSQLTGGYQPQHF. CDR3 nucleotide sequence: TGCGCCAGCAGCCAACTTACAGGGGGGTATCAGCCCCAGCATTTT.

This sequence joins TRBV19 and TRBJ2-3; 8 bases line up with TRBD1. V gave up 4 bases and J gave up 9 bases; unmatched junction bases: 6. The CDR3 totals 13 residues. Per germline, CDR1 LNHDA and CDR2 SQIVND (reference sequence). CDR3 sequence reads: CASSTDRAGTQYF. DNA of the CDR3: TGTGCCAGTAGTACGGACAGGGCCGGAACGCAGTATTTT.

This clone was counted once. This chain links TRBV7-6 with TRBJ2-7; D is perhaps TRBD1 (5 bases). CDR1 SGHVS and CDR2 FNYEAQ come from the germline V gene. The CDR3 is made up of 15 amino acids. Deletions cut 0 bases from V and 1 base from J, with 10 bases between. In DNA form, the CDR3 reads TGTGCCAGCAGCTTAGCGGTAGGGGCGTCCTACGAGCAGTACTTC. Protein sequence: CASSLAVGASYEQYF.

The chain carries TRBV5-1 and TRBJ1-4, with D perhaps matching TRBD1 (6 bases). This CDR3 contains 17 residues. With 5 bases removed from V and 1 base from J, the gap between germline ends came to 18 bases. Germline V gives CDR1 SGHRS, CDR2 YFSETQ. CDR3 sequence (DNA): TGCGCCAGCAGACTTGGGACATCCCTAATAACTAATGAAAAACTGTTTTTT. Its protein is CASRLGTSLITNEKLFF.

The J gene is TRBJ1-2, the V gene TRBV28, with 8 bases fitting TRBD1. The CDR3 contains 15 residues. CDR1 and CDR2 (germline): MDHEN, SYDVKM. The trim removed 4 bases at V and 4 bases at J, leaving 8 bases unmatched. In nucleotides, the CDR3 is TGTGCCAGCAGTTCCACCACAACAGGGGGCTATGGCTACACCTTC. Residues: CASSSTTTGGYGYTF.

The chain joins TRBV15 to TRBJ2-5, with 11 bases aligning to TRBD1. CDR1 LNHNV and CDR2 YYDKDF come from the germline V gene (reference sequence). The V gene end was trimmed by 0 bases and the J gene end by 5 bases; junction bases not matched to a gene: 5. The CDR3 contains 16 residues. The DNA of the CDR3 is TGTGCCACCAGCAGAGAGGGACAGGGGGTATACGAGACCCAGTACTTC. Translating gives CATSREGQGVYETQYF.

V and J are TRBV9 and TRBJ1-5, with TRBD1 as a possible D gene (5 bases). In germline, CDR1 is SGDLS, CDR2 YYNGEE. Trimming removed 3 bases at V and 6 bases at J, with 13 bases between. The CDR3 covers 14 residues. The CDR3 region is CASSGGGWSQPQHF. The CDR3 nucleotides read TGTGCCAGCAGCGGGGGGGGATGGAGTCAGCCCCAGCATTTT.